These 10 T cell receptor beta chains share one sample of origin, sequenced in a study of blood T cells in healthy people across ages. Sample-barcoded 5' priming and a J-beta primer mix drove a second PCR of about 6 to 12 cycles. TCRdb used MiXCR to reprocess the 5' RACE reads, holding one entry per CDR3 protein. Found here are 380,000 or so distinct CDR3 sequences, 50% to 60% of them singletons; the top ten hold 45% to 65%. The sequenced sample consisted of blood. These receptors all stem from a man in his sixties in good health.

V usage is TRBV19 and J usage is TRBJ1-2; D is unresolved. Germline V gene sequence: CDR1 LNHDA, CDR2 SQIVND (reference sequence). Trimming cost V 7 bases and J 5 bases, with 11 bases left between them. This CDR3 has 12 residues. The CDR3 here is CASTTASYGYTF. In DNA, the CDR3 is TGTGCCAGTACCACGGCCTCGTATGGCTACACCTTC.

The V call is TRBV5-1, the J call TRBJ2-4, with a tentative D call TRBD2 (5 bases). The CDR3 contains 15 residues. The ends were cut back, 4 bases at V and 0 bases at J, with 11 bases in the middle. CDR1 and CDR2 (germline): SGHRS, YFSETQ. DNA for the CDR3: TGCGCCAGCAGCCTCCTCCGGGGAGCCAAAAACATTCAGTACTTC. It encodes CASSLLRGAKNIQYF. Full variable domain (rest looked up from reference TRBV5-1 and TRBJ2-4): KAGVTQTPRYLIKTRGQQVTLSCSPISGHRSVSWYQQTPGQGLQFLFEYFSETQRNKGNFPGRFSGRQFSNSRSEMNVSTLELGDSALYLCASSLLRGAKNIQYFGAGTRLSVL.

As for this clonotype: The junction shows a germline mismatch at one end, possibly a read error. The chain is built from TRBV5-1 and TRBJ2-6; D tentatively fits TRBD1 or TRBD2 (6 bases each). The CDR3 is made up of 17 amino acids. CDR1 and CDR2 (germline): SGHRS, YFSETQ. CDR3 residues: CASSLKGGATGANILTF. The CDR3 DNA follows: TGCGCCAGCAGCTTGAAGGGCGGTGCGACGGGGGCCAACATCCTGACTTTC.

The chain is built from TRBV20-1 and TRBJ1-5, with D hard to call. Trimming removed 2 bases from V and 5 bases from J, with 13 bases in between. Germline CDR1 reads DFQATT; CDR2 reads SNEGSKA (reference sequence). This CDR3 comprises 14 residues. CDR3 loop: CSARSQVPDQPQHF. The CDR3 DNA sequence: TGCAGTGCTAGATCCCAGGTTCCTGATCAGCCCCAGCATTTT.

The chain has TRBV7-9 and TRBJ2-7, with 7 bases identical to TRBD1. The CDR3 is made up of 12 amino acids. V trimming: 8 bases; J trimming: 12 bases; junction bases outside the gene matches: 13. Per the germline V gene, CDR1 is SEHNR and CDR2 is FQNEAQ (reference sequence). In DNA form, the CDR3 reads TGTGCCAGCCGACCCGAGGGGGACAGCCTGTACTTC. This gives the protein CASRPEGDSLYF. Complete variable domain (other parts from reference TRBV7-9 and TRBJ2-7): DTGVSQNPRHKITKRGQNVTFRCDPISEHNRLYWYRQTLGQGPEFLTYFQNEAQLEKSRLLSDRFSAERPKGSFSTLEIQRTEQGDSAMYLCASRPEGDSLYFGPGTRLTVT.

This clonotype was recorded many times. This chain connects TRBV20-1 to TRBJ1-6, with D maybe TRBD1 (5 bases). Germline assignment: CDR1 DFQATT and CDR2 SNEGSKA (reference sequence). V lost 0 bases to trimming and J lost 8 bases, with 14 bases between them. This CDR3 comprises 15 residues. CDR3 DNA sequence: TGCAGTGCTAGAGATCGAAGACAGAGGGATTCACCCCTCCACTTT. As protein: CSARDRRQRDSPLHF.

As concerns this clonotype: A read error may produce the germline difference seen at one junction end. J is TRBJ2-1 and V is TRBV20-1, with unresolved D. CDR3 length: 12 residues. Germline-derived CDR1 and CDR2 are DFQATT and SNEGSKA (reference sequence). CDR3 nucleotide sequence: TGCAGTGCTAGAGTATATGGTCATGAGCAGCTCTTC. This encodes CSARVYGHEQLF.

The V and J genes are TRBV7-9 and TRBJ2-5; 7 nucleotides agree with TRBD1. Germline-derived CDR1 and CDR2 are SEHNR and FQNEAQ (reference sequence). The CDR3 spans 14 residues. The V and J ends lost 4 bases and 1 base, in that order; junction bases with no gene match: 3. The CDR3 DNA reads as TGTGCCAGCAGCTGGGGGACAGTCCAAGAGACCCAGTACTTC. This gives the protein CASSWGTVQETQYF.

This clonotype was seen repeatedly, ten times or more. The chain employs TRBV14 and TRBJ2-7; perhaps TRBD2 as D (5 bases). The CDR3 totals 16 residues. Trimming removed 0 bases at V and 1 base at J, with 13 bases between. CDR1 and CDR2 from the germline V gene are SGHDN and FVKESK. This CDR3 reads CASSQDIRDGSYEQYF. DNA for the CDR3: TGTGCCAGCAGCCAAGACATCCGGGATGGGTCCTACGAGCAGTACTTC.

For the CDR3, the DNA is TGTGCCATCAGTGAGCGAGCCCGGGACTTTCAAGAGACCCAGTACTTC. Its protein product is CAISERARDFQETQYF. V and J are TRBV10-3 and TRBJ2-5; D perhaps matches TRBD2 (6 bases). Germline V CDR1 and CDR2: ENHRY, SYGVKD. Trimming left V 2 bases short and J 2 bases short, with 15 bases between. The CDR3 extends over 16 amino acids.